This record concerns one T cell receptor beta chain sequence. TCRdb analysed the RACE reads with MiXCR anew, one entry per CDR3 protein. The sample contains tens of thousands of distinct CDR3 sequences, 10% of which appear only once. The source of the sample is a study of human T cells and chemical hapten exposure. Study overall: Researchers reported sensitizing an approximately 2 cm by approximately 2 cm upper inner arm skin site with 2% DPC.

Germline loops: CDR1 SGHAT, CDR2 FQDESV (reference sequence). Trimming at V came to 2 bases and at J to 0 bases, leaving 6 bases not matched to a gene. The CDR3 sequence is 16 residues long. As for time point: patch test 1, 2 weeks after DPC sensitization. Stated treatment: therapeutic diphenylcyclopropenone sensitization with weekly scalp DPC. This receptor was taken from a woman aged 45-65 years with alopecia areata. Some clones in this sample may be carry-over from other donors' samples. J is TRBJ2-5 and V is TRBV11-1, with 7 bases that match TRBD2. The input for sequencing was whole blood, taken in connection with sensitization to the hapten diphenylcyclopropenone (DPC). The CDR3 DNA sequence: TGTGCCAGCAGCTTACGAGCGGGACGGGACCAAGAGACCCAGTACTTC. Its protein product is CASSLRAGRDQETQYF.